Listed here are 22 T cell receptor beta chains from one sample, sequenced in a study of early stage breast cancer tumors. Assay used: immunoSEQ multiplex PCR; TCRdb lists only in-frame clones, some missing. The sample has about 19,000 clones, around 88% seen once; the top ten hold approximately 1.7%. Source material: blood. The receptor source for this set is a person aged 70 to 80 with breast cancer.

V usage is TRBV7-9 and J usage is TRBJ1-2; D gene unclear. Germline CDR1 is SEHNR and CDR2 is FQNEAQ (reference sequence). The ends were cut back, 1 base at V and 7 bases at J, with 13 bases in the middle. This CDR3 region has 14 residues. The CDR3 reads CASSLVEGGSGYTF. CDR3 DNA sequence: TGTGCCAGCAGCTTAGTGGAGGGTGGGTCTGGCTACACCTTC.

CDR3 bases: TGTGCCAGCAGAGAGGGTACTGTCAACGAGCAGTACTTC. Its translation: CASREGTVNEQYF. This chain connects TRBV6-5 to TRBJ2-7; TRBD2 might be the D (5 bases). The CDR3 runs 13 residues. V dropped 6 bases and J dropped 5 bases, with 14 bases sitting between them. The germline V gene has CDR1 MNHEY and CDR2 SVGAGI.

The rearrangement joins TRBV18 to TRBJ2-7, with TRBD1 matching 7 bases. From germline, CDR1 is KGHSH and CDR2 LQKENI. The CDR3 runs 14 residues. V lost 8 bases, J lost 0 bases, and 7 bases stayed unmatched. CDR3 amino acids: CASLRDSGSYEQYF. CDR3 nucleotides: TGTGCCAGCCTACGGGACAGTGGCTCCTACGAGCAGTACTTC.

The rearrangement joins TRBV11-2 to TRBJ2-5; D not certain. The V end lost 3 bases, the J end lost 2 bases, and 10 bases lay between the germline ends. CDR1 and CDR2 from the germline V gene are SGHAT and FQNNGV. This CDR3 is 14 amino acids long. Written as DNA, the CDR3 is TGTGCCAGCAGCTTCGATTACCTACAAGAGACCCAGTACTTC. Protein sequence: CASSFDYLQETQYF.

CDR3 amino acids: CASIRTGRENEQFF. CDR3 nucleotides: TGTGCCAGTATTCGTACAGGGAGGGAAAATGAGCAGTTCTTC. The chain is built from TRBV19 and TRBJ2-1, with D possibly being TRBD2 (7 bases). Germline V lookup: CDR1 LNHDA, CDR2 SQIVND (reference sequence). Trimming shortened V by 7 bases and J by 7 bases, and 17 bases separated the two germline ends. The CDR3 runs to 14 residues.

This clone was detected a few times. The chain is built from TRBV2 and TRBJ1-2; D uncertain. This CDR3 comprises 13 residues. Looked up from germline, CDR1 is SNHLY and CDR2 is FYNNEI. Between the trimmed V and J ends, which lost 6 bases and 3 bases, there was a span of 11 bases. CDR3 nucleotide sequence: TGTGCCAGCAGGCGGGAGGTTCACTATGGCTACACCTTC. This translates into CASRREVHYGYTF.

This chain uses TRBV5-4 with TRBJ1-3, with TRBD1 matching over 8 bases. V shed 2 bases, J shed 2 bases, and the junction held 3 bases outside the gene matches. The CDR3 covers 15 residues. Germline V gene lookup returns CDR1 SGHNT and CDR2 YYREEE (reference sequence). The CDR3 nucleotides are TGTGCCAGCAGCTTTGAGACAGGGGCTGGAAACACCATATATTTT. Its translation is CASSFETGAGNTIYF.

The J gene is TRBJ2-1, the V gene TRBV19; maybe TRBD1 (6 bases). The germline CDR1 and CDR2 sequences are LNHDA and SQIVND (reference sequence). Trimming pared 8 bases from V and 5 bases from J, leaving 16 bases between. There are 14 residues in the CDR3. In DNA form, the CDR3 reads TGTGCCAGTCGGACAGCCGCCCTTGACAATGAGCAGTTCTTC. It is translated as CASRTAALDNEQFF.

On this clone: The junction does not match germline at one end; this may be a read error. V usage is TRBV11-2 and J usage is TRBJ2-7; TRBD1 matches 8 bases. Germline V gene data show CDR1 as SGHAT and CDR2 as FQNNGV. The CDR3 runs 16 residues. CDR3 DNA: TGTGCCAGCAGCCGAGCCTCCGGGACAGGTTTTTACGAGCGGTACTTC. It encodes CASSRASGTGFYERYF. Filled out from reference TRBV11-2 and TRBJ2-7, the complete variable domain reads EAGVAQSPRYKIIEKRQSVAFWCNPISGHATLYWYQQILGQGPKLLIQFQNNGVVDDSQLPKDRFSAERLKGVDSTLKIQPAKLEDSAVYLCASSRASGTGFYERYFGPGTRLTVT.

This sequence joins TRBV28 and TRBJ2-7; 7 nucleotides align to TRBD1. This CDR3 is 13 amino acids long. Per the germline V gene, CDR1 is MDHEN and CDR2 is SYDVKM. After removal of 8 bases from V and 3 bases from J, the junction contained 7 bases not matched to a gene. The CDR3 protein is CASGRDSLYEQYF. The CDR3 DNA is TGTGCCAGCGGACGGGACAGCCTCTACGAGCAGTACTTC.

The rearrangement links TRBV2 to TRBJ2-5; TRBD2 matches 8 bases. V trimming: 2 bases; J trimming: 9 bases; junction bases outside the gene matches: 8. This CDR3 is 14 amino acids long. In germline, CDR1 is SNHLY, CDR2 FYNNEI. The CDR3 sequence is CASSEIREGRAQYF. DNA for the CDR3: TGTGCCAGCAGTGAAATCCGGGAGGGCCGGGCCCAGTACTTC.

The table lists this clone with a few counts. This chain links TRBV19 with TRBJ1-6, with 7 bases fitting TRBD1. The CDR3 is made up of 14 amino acids. Germline CDR1 reads LNHDA; CDR2 reads SQIVND (reference sequence). V shed 1 base, J shed 10 bases, and the junction held 4 bases outside the gene matches. In DNA, the CDR3 is TGTGCCAGTAGTATAGGAGGGGGCGGATCACCCCTCCACTTT. Protein: CASSIGGGGSPLHF.

The rearrangement joins TRBV6-1 to TRBJ1-1, with 8 bases fitting TRBD1. The V gene end was trimmed by 4 bases and the J gene end by 1 base; junction bases not matched to a gene: 8. Germline-derived CDR1 and CDR2 are MNHNS and SASEGT. This CDR3 region has 16 residues. CDR3 sequence (DNA): TGTGCCAGCAGTGGAGGAAGGGGGACAGGGAACACTGAAGCTTTCTTT. Protein: CASSGGRGTGNTEAFF.

The chain employs TRBV9 and TRBJ2-1; D may be TRBD1 (6 bases). CDR1 is SGDLS and CDR2 is YYNGEE in the germline V gene. Deletions cut 1 base from V and 6 bases from J, with 11 bases between. The CDR3 runs to 14 residues. Here the CDR3 DNA reads TGTGCCAGCAGCGTATCAGGGGCAGGCAATGAGCAGTTCTTC. It specifies CASSVSGAGNEQFF.

The rearrangement joins TRBV5-4 to TRBJ2-1; D is perhaps TRBD2 (7 bases). Germline-derived CDR1 and CDR2 are SGHNT and YYREEE (reference sequence). This CDR3 comprises 16 residues. The V gene lost 0 bases and the J gene lost 4 bases, with 14 bases spanning the gap. The CDR3, as DNA: TGTGCCAGCAGCTTGGCAGCGGGACAAATATACAATGAGCAGTTCTTC. It encodes CASSLAAGQIYNEQFF.

The V and J genes are TRBV27 and TRBJ2-7, with unresolved D. The CDR3 sequence is 14 residues long. Deletions cut 2 bases from V and 7 bases from J, with 15 bases between. Germline V lookup: CDR1 MNHEY, CDR2 SMNVEV (reference sequence). The CDR3 is CASSLILGVGEQYF. CDR3 DNA sequence: TGTGCCAGCAGTTTAATATTAGGAGTTGGGGAGCAGTACTTC.

V is TRBV30 and J is TRBJ2-7; 7 nucleotides match TRBD1. The length of the CDR3 is 12 residues. Trimming at V came to 7 bases and at J to 2 bases, leaving 5 bases not matched to a gene. The germline V gene has CDR1 GTSNPN and CDR2 SVGIG (reference sequence). CDR3 in DNA: TGTGCCTTACGACAGGGAGCCTACGAGCAGTACTTC. Its protein is CALRQGAYEQYF.

The V gene is TRBV7-6, the J gene TRBJ1-2, with D perhaps matching TRBD1 (5 bases). Trimming shortened V by 2 bases and J by 8 bases, and 18 bases separated the two germline ends. Germline V gene lookup returns CDR1 SGHVS and CDR2 FNYEAQ. The CDR3 has 15 amino acids. The CDR3 DNA reads as TGTGCCAGCAGCTTAAGGCGCGGGGGATGGGGGGGCTACACCTTC. It is translated as CASSLRRGGWGGYTF.

This rearrangement joins TRBV9 to TRBJ2-1; no reliable D call. This CDR3 spans 14 amino acids. CDR1 SGDLS and CDR2 YYNGEE come from the germline V gene. The ends were cut back, 0 bases at V and 3 bases at J, with 7 bases in the middle. The CDR3 sequence: CASSVGRIYNEQFF. The CDR3 bases are TGTGCCAGCAGCGTAGGGCGGATCTACAATGAGCAGTTCTTC.

This clone was found once. This chain links TRBV5-8 with TRBJ2-1; D unclear. The CDR3 has 14 residues. With 1 base removed from V and 0 bases from J, the gap between germline ends came to 5 bases. From germline, CDR1 is SGHTS and CDR2 YDEGEE. CDR3 DNA: TGTGCCAGCAGCTTGATTAGCTCCTACAATGAGCAGTTCTTC. Protein sequence: CASSLISSYNEQFF.

The CDR3 loop is CASSLDRRTEAFF. CDR3 DNA sequence: TGTGCCAGCAGCTTGGACAGACGCACTGAAGCTTTCTTT. The genes are TRBV5-6 and TRBJ1-1; D gene ambiguous. V was cut by 0 bases and J by 4 bases, with 7 bases left in between. CDR3 length equals 13 residues. Looked up from germline, CDR1 is SGHDT and CDR2 is YYEEEE.

The chain links TRBV6-1 to TRBJ1-1; D unresolved. The V and J ends lost 0 bases and 6 bases respectively, with 17 bases between them. The CDR3 runs 16 residues. CDR1 is MNHNS and CDR2 is SASEGT in the germline V gene. DNA of the CDR3: TGTGCCAGCAGTGAAGCAGAGGCCGGGATAAAGTCTGAAGCTTTCTTT. Translation: CASSEAEAGIKSEAFF.